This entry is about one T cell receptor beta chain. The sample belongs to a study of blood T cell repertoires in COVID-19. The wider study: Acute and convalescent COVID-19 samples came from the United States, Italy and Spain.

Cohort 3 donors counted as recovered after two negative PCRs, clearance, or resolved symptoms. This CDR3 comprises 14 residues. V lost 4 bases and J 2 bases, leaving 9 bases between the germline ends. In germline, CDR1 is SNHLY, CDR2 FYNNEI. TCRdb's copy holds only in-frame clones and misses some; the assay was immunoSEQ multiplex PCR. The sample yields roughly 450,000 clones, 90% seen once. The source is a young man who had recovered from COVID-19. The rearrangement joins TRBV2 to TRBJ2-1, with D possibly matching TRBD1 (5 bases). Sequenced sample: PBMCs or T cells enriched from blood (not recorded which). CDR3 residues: CASSVGATYNEQFF. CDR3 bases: TGTGCCAGCAGTGTAGGGGCCACCTACAATGAGCAGTTCTTC. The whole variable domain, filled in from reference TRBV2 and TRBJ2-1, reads EPEVTQTPSHQVTQMGQEVILRCVPISNHLYFYWYRQILGQKVEFLVSFYNNEISEKSEIFDDQFSVERPDGSNFTLKIRSTKLEDSAMYFCASSVGATYNEQFFGPGTRLTVL.